This TCR beta chain was identified in a study of blood T cell repertoires in COVID-19. Study in general: Acute-phase and convalescent COVID-19 samples originated in the United States, Italy and Spain. The analysed material was cDNA or gDNA that came from T cells, B-cell-depleted T cells, or PBMCs.

The assay was immunoSEQ multiplex PCR, and TCRdb's table has in-frame clones only and misses some. There are around 86,000 clones in the sample; around 84% occur only once, and 35% to 45% lies in the top ten. The CDR3 runs 15 residues. Germline V lookup: CDR1 MNHNS, CDR2 SASEGT. V was pared by 3 bases and J by 4 bases, with 5 bases of the junction left unmatched. The receptor was derived from a man of 80 years or more with acute or convalescent COVID-19. This rearrangement joins TRBV6-1 to TRBJ1-5; 8 bases fit TRBD1. Sequencing input: peripheral blood. In DNA form, the CDR3 reads TGTGCCAGCAGTGAGGACAGGGCCATAAATCAGCCCCAGCATTTT. This gives the protein CASSEDRAINQPQHF.